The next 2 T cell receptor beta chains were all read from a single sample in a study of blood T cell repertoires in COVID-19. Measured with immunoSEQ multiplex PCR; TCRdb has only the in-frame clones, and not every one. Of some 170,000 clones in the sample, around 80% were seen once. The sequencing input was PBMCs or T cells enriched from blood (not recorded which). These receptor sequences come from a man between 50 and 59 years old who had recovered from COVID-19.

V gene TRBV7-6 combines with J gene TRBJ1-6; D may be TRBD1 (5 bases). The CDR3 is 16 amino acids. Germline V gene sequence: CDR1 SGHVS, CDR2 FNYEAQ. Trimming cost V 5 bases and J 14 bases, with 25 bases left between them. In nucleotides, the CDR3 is TGTGCCAGCAGCCCGCAACAGGACCCCCAAAAGTATTCCCTCCACTTT. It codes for CASSPQQDPQKYSLHF.

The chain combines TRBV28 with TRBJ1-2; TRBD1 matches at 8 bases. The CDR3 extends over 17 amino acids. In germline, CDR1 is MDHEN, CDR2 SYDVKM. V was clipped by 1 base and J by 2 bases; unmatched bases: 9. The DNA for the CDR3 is TGTGCCAGCAGTTTATACAGGGGGGCGGGGCCCAACTATGGCTACACCTTC. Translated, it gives CASSLYRGAGPNYGYTF.